This TCR beta chain was identified during a study of cytomegalovirus exposure and HLA in healthy donors. PCR primers comprised 60 Vbeta and 13 Jbeta primers. Produced via immunoSEQ multiplex PCR; TCRdb's table is partial and in-frame only. This sample yields about 160,000 clones, of which roughly 80% are seen a single time; under 1.5% belongs to the top ten. The ends were cut back, 1 base at V and 4 bases at J, with 13 bases in the middle. CDR1 and CDR2 (germline): SGHAT, FQNNGV. This CDR3 is built from 16 residues. This chain connects TRBV11-2 to TRBJ2-2, with D perhaps matching TRBD2 (5 bases). The clonotype comes from a woman aged 30 to 39 in good health and CMV-seronegative. The specimen sequenced was PBMCs. The CDR3 coding sequence is TGTGCCAGCAGCTTAGTGGGTGGACTGTTCACCGGGGAGCTGTTTTTT. Its protein is CASSLVGGLFTGELFF.